What follows are 10 T cell receptor beta chains derived from one specimen sequenced in a study of cytomegalovirus exposure and HLA in healthy donors. The PCR had 60 Vbeta and 13 Jbeta primers. Produced via immunoSEQ multiplex PCR; TCRdb's table is partial and in-frame only. Among approximately 190,000 clones listed, about 87% were seen once. Sequencing input: PBMCs. These receptor sequences come from a man between 25 and 39 years old in good health and CMV-seronegative.

V gene TRBV5-3 combines with J gene TRBJ2-7; D unresolved. TRBV5-3 is an ORF for which the function is uncertain. This CDR3 is 16 amino acids long. Trimming took off 3 bases at V and 0 bases at J, with 16 bases between the two ends. This CDR3 is CARSWPAQPPSYEQYF. CDR3 coding DNA: TGTGCCAGAAGCTGGCCGGCACAGCCTCCCTCCTACGAGCAGTACTTC.

This clone was seen only once. J is TRBJ2-3 and V is TRBV2; TRBD1 matches 7 bases. CDR1 is SNHLY, CDR2 FYNNEI, per germline. The CDR3 totals 15 residues. V trimming: 8 bases; J trimming: 8 bases; junction bases outside the gene matches: 16. The CDR3 sequence is CASGEQGSLLGTQYF. The CDR3 DNA sequence: TGTGCCAGCGGGGAACAGGGGAGCCTTTTAGGTACGCAGTATTTT. Based on the CDR3 plus reference TRBV2 and TRBJ2-3, the full variable domain is EPEVTQTPSHQVTQMGQEVILRCVPISNHLYFYWYRQILGQKVEFLVSFYNNEISEKSEIFDDQFSVERPDGSNFTLKIRSTKLEDSAMYFCASGEQGSLLGTQYFGPGTRLTVL.

CDR3 in DNA: TGTGCCAGCGATCGTAGCTCCTATAATTCACCCCTCCACTTT. Protein sequence: CASDRSSYNSPLHF. The chain carries TRBV25-1 and TRBJ1-6; D unresolved. Trimming took 8 bases from V and 0 from J, leaving 8 bases between them. The CDR3 contains 14 residues. CDR1 and CDR2 from the germline V gene are MGHDK and SYGVNS.

V is TRBV6-5 and J is TRBJ2-1; the match to TRBD2 covers 11 bases. The germline V gene has CDR1 MNHEY and CDR2 SVGAGI. The CDR3 consists of 15 residues. V lost 3 bases, J lost 6 bases, and 4 bases stayed unmatched. CDR3 in DNA: TGTGCCAGCAGTTATGAGACTAGCGGGATCAATGAGCAGTTCTTC. Amino acid sequence: CASSYETSGINEQFF.

CDR3 amino acids: CASSESTAGNTIYF. For the CDR3, the DNA is TGTGCCAGCAGTGAATCTACAGCTGGAAACACCATATATTTT. The rearrangement links TRBV25-1 to TRBJ1-3; no firm D call. The CDR3 runs 14 residues. The germline V and J ends were trimmed by 1 base and 2 bases, with 6 bases remaining between them. CDR1 MGHDK and CDR2 SYGVNS come from the germline V gene.

The J gene is TRBJ1-2, the V gene TRBV5-1; 9 nucleotides line up with TRBD1. With V trimmed by 0 bases and J by 6 bases, 6 bases remained unmatched. CDR1 is SGHRS and CDR2 is YFSETQ in the germline V gene. The CDR3 spans 15 residues. The CDR3 region has the DNA TGCGCCAGCAGCTTGGAGGGACAGGGAGGGCATGGCTACACCTTC. Amino acid sequence: CASSLEGQGGHGYTF.

This chain links TRBV5-4 with TRBJ2-1; a possible D gene is TRBD2 (5 bases). Germline V gives CDR1 SGHNT, CDR2 YYREEE (reference sequence). The CDR3 sequence is 13 residues long. The ends were cut back, 2 bases at V and 9 bases at J, with 12 bases in the middle. CDR3 sequence reads: CASSFQAEGEQFF. The CDR3 region has the DNA TGTGCCAGCAGCTTTCAGGCCGAGGGTGAGCAGTTCTTC.

The chain has TRBV6-1 and TRBJ2-1, with 10 bases aligning to TRBD1. From germline, CDR1 is MNHNS and CDR2 SASEGT. CDR3 length equals 14 residues. The trim removed 6 bases at V and 7 bases at J, leaving 6 bases unmatched. The CDR3 DNA reads TGTGCCAGCAGCGGACAGGGGGTTTGGAATGAGCAGTTCTTC. This sequence encodes CASSGQGVWNEQFF.

The count of this clone is one. The gene calls are TRBV11-2 and TRBJ2-3; 13 bases line up with TRBD2. Germline-derived CDR1 and CDR2 are SGHAT and FQNNGV. This CDR3 spans 19 amino acids. The J segment lost 5 bases and the V segment lost 6 bases, leaving 17 bases of the junction unmatched. The chain's CDR3 is CASSLRLAGGGPLIDTQYF. DNA of the CDR3: TGTGCCAGCAGTTTAAGACTAGCGGGGGGAGGGCCCCTCATAGATACGCAGTATTTT.

V usage is TRBV6-6 and J usage is TRBJ1-2; D perhaps matches TRBD1 (6 bases). Germline CDR1 and CDR2: MNHNY and SVGAGI (reference sequence). The CDR3 loop spans 15 amino acids. Trimming left V 1 base short and J 6 bases short, with 15 bases between. The CDR3 loop is CASSYWGGGEDGYTF. The CDR3 DNA reads as TGTGCCAGCAGTTACTGGGGTGGGGGCGAGGATGGCTACACCTTC.